Below, one T cell receptor beta chain is given with its context. The data are from a study of blood T cell repertoires in COVID-19. Across the study: The samples span acute and convalescent COVID-19 from the United States, Italy and Spain. Sources were T cells, B-cell-depleted T cells, or PBMCs; the material itself was cDNA or gDNA.

Original methodology: Amplified reference gene primers provided the basis for estimating nucleated cell counts. The data were produced by immunoSEQ multiplex PCR, yet TCRdb's version contains in-frame clones alone and is incomplete. V, J and clone size derive from that table, while D and trimming were established from the DNA sequence. The table shows 75,000 or so clones, with approximately 90% occurring only once. The sequence came from a woman of 80 years or more with active or convalescent COVID-19. Sequenced input: peripheral blood.

CDR3 residues: CASSQERQGRELFF. CDR3 DNA: TGTGCCAGCAGCCAAGAGAGACAGGGTAGGGAGCTGTTTTTT. V is TRBV4-2 and J is TRBJ2-2; TRBD1 matches 7 bases. After removal of 0 bases from V and 9 bases from J, the junction contained 4 bases not matched to a gene. Germline loops: CDR1 LGHNA, CDR2 YNFKEQ. The CDR3 is 14 amino acids.